Shown below are 31 T cell receptor beta chains from a single sample sequenced in a study of blood T cells in healthy people across ages. For the second PCR, which ran for roughly 6 to 12 cycles, a sample-barcoded 5' primer and a J-beta primer mix were used. TCRdb analysed the 5' RACE reads with MiXCR anew, one entry per CDR3 protein. The sample lists more than 800,000 distinct CDR3 sequences, 29% seen once, with roughly 17% in the top ten. The sequencing sample was made of blood. Receptors were obtained from a woman aged 80 or over in good health.

This clonotype was observed at least ten times. The CDR3 spells CATEEGAADTQYF. The CDR3 DNA sequence: TGTGCCACCGAGGAGGGCGCGGCAGATACGCAGTATTTT. The gene calls are TRBV10-3 and TRBJ2-3, with TRBD2 as a possible D gene (6 bases). V lost 10 bases and J 4 bases, leaving 15 bases between the germline ends. CDR1 and CDR2 from the germline V gene are ENHRY and SYGVKD. There are 13 residues in the CDR3.

This clonotype showed up many times. The chain has TRBV7-9 and TRBJ1-1, with D perhaps TRBD1 (6 bases). Germline V lookup: CDR1 SEHNR, CDR2 FQNEAQ (reference sequence). V lost 5 bases and J 8 bases, leaving 18 bases between the germline ends. This CDR3 has 14 amino acids. The DNA of the CDR3 is TGTGCCAGCAGCCCCGGGGGCGATCTCTTGGAAGCTTTCTTT. Its translation is CASSPGGDLLEAFF.

Comment on this clonotype: This may be a read error, as it is one base from a much larger clone. The CDR3 reads CASSLDRRYYGYTF. The CDR3 DNA reads TGTGCCAGCAGCTTAGATCGACGGTACTATGGCTACACCTTC. J is TRBJ1-2 and V is TRBV7-9; D uncertain. Germline CDR1 is SEHNR and CDR2 is FQNEAQ (reference sequence). With 1 base removed from V and 3 bases from J, the gap between germline ends came to 9 bases. The CDR3 has 14 amino acids. The full variable domain, with the rest looked up from reference TRBV7-9 and TRBJ1-2, is DTGVSQNPRHKITKRGQNVTFRCDPISEHNRLYWYRQTLGQGPEFLTYFQNEAQLEKSRLLSDRFSAERPKGSFSTLEIQRTEQGDSAMYLCASSLDRRYYGYTFGSGTRLTVV.

This clonotype was recorded many times. The chain carries TRBV6-5 and TRBJ2-6; D could derive from TRBD1 or TRBD2 (5 bases each). Germline CDR1 and CDR2: MNHEY and SVGAGI. CDR3 length: 16 residues. V was pared by 0 bases and J by 2 bases, with 8 bases between. CDR3 sequence reads: CASSYSMGPGANVLTF. The CDR3 nucleotides are TGTGCCAGCAGTTACTCGATGGGACCTGGGGCCAACGTCCTGACTTTC.

This clonotype was detected once. This chain links TRBV5-1 with TRBJ2-7; either TRBD1 or TRBD2 may supply D (6 bases each). The CDR3 contains 14 residues. The germline V gene encodes CDR1 SGHRS and CDR2 YFSETQ. V dropped 6 bases and J dropped 5 bases, with 18 bases sitting between them. The CDR3 DNA is TGCGCCAGCACCCTCTCCGTGGGGGGCAACGAGCAGTACTTC. Translated: CASTLSVGGNEQYF.

Comments on this clonotype: Just one base apart from a much larger clone, this may be a read error. The chain joins TRBV5-1 to TRBJ2-5; D gene uncertain. In germline, CDR1 is SGHRS, CDR2 YFSETQ. The V gene lost 4 bases and the J gene lost 2 bases, with 12 bases spanning the gap. CDR3 length equals 14 residues. The CDR3 DNA is TGCGCCAGCAGCACCGAGGCTTCACAAGAGACCCAGTACTTC. Translation gives CASSTEASQETQYF.

This clonotype turned up a few times. Being one base from a much bigger clone, this may be a read error. This chain links TRBV10-3 with TRBJ2-7; D gene ambiguous. This CDR3 spans 12 amino acids. Germline V gene lookup returns CDR1 ENHRY and CDR2 SYGVKD. CDR3 bases: TGTGCCACCAGTGATGTGGCCTGGGAGCAGTACTTC. Residues: CATSDVAWEQYF.

The V and J genes are TRBV20-1 and TRBJ2-7; 7 positions match TRBD1. V dropped 0 bases and J dropped 5; count of bases not matched to a gene: 13. The length of the CDR3 is 16 residues. Per the germline V gene, CDR1 is DFQATT and CDR2 is SNEGSKA (reference sequence). CDR3 in amino acids: CSARDRGQRTANEQYF. The DNA of the CDR3 is TGCAGTGCTAGAGATAGGGGACAGAGGACTGCGAACGAGCAGTACTTC.

This clonotype has more than one count but fewer than ten. The rearrangement links TRBV20-1 to TRBJ2-2, with 8 bases identical to TRBD1. The CDR3 spans 14 residues. Germline-derived CDR1 and CDR2 are DFQATT and SNEGSKA (reference sequence). Trimming took 6 bases from V and 0 from J; bases not matched to a gene: 3. This chain's CDR3 is CSAPDRANTGELFF. In DNA, the CDR3 is TGCAGTGCGCCGGACAGGGCGAACACCGGGGAGCTGTTTTTT.

CDR3 sequence (DNA): TGTGCCAGCAGCTTACCCCGGGGGAGATACAATGAGCAGTTCTTC. Its protein product is CASSLPRGRYNEQFF. The chain joins TRBV7-2 to TRBJ2-1; D might be TRBD2 (6 bases). Germline CDR1 is SGHTA and CDR2 is FQGNSA. This CDR3 spans 15 amino acids. Deletions cut 2 bases from V and 4 bases from J, with 12 bases between.

This clonotype was recorded a few times. It may be a read error: a sequence one base away is much more abundant. The rearrangement joins TRBV25-1 to TRBJ2-7; tentative D call: TRBD2 (6 bases). The CDR3 extends over 16 amino acids. CDR1 and CDR2 from the germline V gene are MGHDK and SYGVNS. V dropped 9 bases and J dropped 6 bases, with 27 bases sitting between them. The CDR3 reads CASRIAKGVQGLEQYF. The CDR3 DNA reads TGTGCCAGTCGAATCGCCAAAGGCGTTCAGGGACTCGAGCAGTACTTC.

This clonotype has a count of ten or more. This chain uses TRBV7-9 with TRBJ2-7, with TRBD1 as a possible D gene (5 bases). The CDR3 runs 16 residues. Germline CDR1 and CDR2: SEHNR and FQNEAQ (reference sequence). The V and J ends lost 7 bases and 2 bases respectively, with 21 bases between them. CDR3 amino acids: CASTPGPAGKPYEQYF. CDR3 coding DNA: TGTGCCAGCACCCCGGGCCCGGCAGGGAAACCCTACGAGCAGTACTTC.

The table lists this clonotype with a count of one. A much larger clone lies a single base off, so this may be a read error. This rearrangement joins TRBV5-1 to TRBJ1-1, with D perhaps matching TRBD1 (5 bases). The germline CDR1 and CDR2 sequences are SGHRS and YFSETQ. This CDR3 has 16 residues. The CDR3 spells CAGSLDPDTLNTEAFF. In DNA form, the CDR3 reads TGCGCCGGCAGCTTGGACCCGGACACGTTGAACACTGAAGCTTTCTTT.

The chain couples TRBV7-6 to TRBJ2-5, with 12 bases that match TRBD1. Germline lookup yields CDR1 SGHVS and CDR2 FNYEAQ. The CDR3 is 17 amino acids. After removal of 1 base from V and 1 base from J, the junction contained 4 bases not matched to a gene. CDR3 DNA sequence: TGTGCCAGCAGCTTAGGACCGGGACAGGGGGCCCAAGAGACCCAGTACTTC. Translation gives CASSLGPGQGAQETQYF.

The table lists this clonotype with a few counts. The rearrangement uses TRBV29-1 and TRBJ2-3, with D unclear. CDR1 is SQVTM and CDR2 is ANQGSEA in the germline V gene. The V end was cut by 4 bases, the J end by 6 bases, with 14 bases between. CDR3 length: 13 amino acids. The CDR3 nucleotides are TGCAGCGTTGTCCGCCGGAGTGCCGATACGCAGTATTTT. Protein product: CSVVRRSADTQYF.

This clonotype appeared a single time. The chain links TRBV11-2 to TRBJ2-2; no firm D call. Germline-derived CDR1 and CDR2 are SGHAT and FQNNGV. CDR3 length: 13 amino acids. Trimming stripped 5 bases from V and 2 bases from J, with 6 bases between. This CDR3 is CASSGINTGELFF. The CDR3 DNA sequence: TGTGCCAGCAGCGGGATCAACACCGGGGAGCTGTTTTTT.

Many counts were recorded for this clonotype. The rearrangement joins TRBV7-2 to TRBJ2-3; D not resolved. CDR3 length: 14 residues. The germline V gene has CDR1 SGHTA and CDR2 FQGNSA. The ends were cut back, 0 bases at V and 4 bases at J, with 8 bases in the middle. The CDR3 coding sequence is TGTGCCAGCAGCTTAGCGCTCAGACCAGATACGCAGTATTTT. Protein: CASSLALRPDTQYF.

V usage is TRBV6-5 and J usage is TRBJ2-6; TRBD2 might be the D (5 bases). The V gene lost 8 bases and the J gene lost 0 bases, with 14 bases spanning the gap. Germline CDR1 reads MNHEY; CDR2 reads SVGAGI. The CDR3 is made up of 16 amino acids. In DNA, the CDR3 is TGTGCCAGCTGGCCCCCCGGGGTCTCTGGGGCCAACGTCCTGACTTTC. Translation: CASWPPGVSGANVLTF.

This clonotype was seen a handful of times. The rearrangement links TRBV7-2 to TRBJ2-1, with no clear D. CDR3 size: 18 residues. Germline values: CDR1 SGHTA, CDR2 FQGNSA. Trimming took 1 base from V and 0 from J, leaving 16 bases between them. This chain's CDR3 is CASSLVAGGGSSYNEQFF. CDR3 in DNA: TGTGCCAGCAGCTTAGTGGCCGGTGGCGGAAGCTCCTACAATGAGCAGTTCTTC.

Many counts were recorded for this clonotype. This chain uses TRBV5-1 with TRBJ1-1; 7 bases align to TRBD1. The CDR3 is made up of 17 amino acids. Per germline, CDR1 SGHRS and CDR2 YFSETQ. The V gene end was trimmed by 3 bases and the J gene end by 4 bases; junction bases not matched to a gene: 15. The CDR3 bases are TGCGCCAGCAGCTCCCAATACGGACAGGCCGCGTTCACTGAAGCTTTCTTT. It specifies CASSSQYGQAAFTEAFF.

The chain joins TRBV7-2 to TRBJ1-1; TRBD1 is a possible D gene (5 bases). The V gene lost 5 bases and the J gene lost 4 bases, with 14 bases spanning the gap. Germline CDR1 is SGHTA and CDR2 is FQGNSA. The CDR3 consists of 14 residues. The CDR3 spells CASSKGGGGTEAFF. CDR3 sequence (DNA): TGTGCCAGCAGCAAAGGAGGTGGGGGCACTGAAGCTTTCTTT.

This chain links TRBV18 with TRBJ1-6, with D hard to call. This CDR3 spans 15 amino acids. Germline CDR1 KGHSH, CDR2 LQKENI. The ends were cut back, 3 bases at V and 4 bases at J, with 10 bases in the middle. The CDR3 here is CASSPDGLYNSPLHF. In nucleotides, the CDR3 is TGTGCCAGCTCACCCGACGGTCTTTATAATTCACCCCTCCACTTT.

This clonotype was found many times. The chain carries TRBV27 and TRBJ1-5; the D is unclear. Germline V gene sequence: CDR1 MNHEY, CDR2 SMNVEV (reference sequence). The ends were cut back, 3 bases at V and 4 bases at J, with 7 bases in the middle. The CDR3 totals 13 residues. The CDR3 DNA follows: TGTGCCAGCAGTTTGAGGCAGAATCAGCCCCAGCATTTT. Its translation: CASSLRQNQPQHF.

This clonotype has more than one count but fewer than ten. V usage is TRBV3-1 and J usage is TRBJ2-2, with D unresolved. From germline, CDR1 is LGHDT and CDR2 YNNKEL (reference sequence). The CDR3 is made up of 12 amino acids. V lost 3 bases, J lost 9 bases, and 8 bases lay in between. CDR3 residues: CASSQGGRELFF. The CDR3 DNA is TGTGCCAGCAGCCAGGGCGGCCGGGAGCTGTTTTTT.

The chain is built from TRBV30 and TRBJ1-2; tentative D call: TRBD1 (6 bases). The CDR3 sequence is 12 residues long. V lost 2 bases and J lost 5, with 9 bases in between. Germline V lookup: CDR1 GTSNPN, CDR2 SVGIG (reference sequence). The CDR3 spells CAWSTGSYGYTF. CDR3 DNA: TGTGCCTGGAGTACAGGGAGTTATGGCTACACCTTC.

This clonotype turned up a few times. The genes are TRBV6-1 and TRBJ2-1, with 16 positions matching TRBD2. The CDR3 totals 18 residues. The V gene's germline CDR1 is MNHNS and CDR2 SASEGT. Trimming removed 5 bases from V and 5 bases from J; junction bases left unmatched: 9. CDR3 nucleotide sequence: TGTGCCAGCAGTCCCGGGACTAGCGGGGGGGGACTAAACAATGAGCAGTTCTTC. Residues: CASSPGTSGGGLNNEQFF.

In its sample, this clonotype was seen many times. The chain has TRBV19 and TRBJ1-2; 9 bases are a match to TRBD1. Germline CDR1 LNHDA, CDR2 SQIVND (reference sequence). This CDR3 spans 13 amino acids. Losses at the gene ends were 6 bases for V and 8 bases for J; bases not matched to a gene: 7. The chain's CDR3 is CASSIQGAQGYTF. DNA of the CDR3: TGTGCCAGTAGCATACAGGGGGCGCAGGGCTACACCTTC.

As regards this clonotype: This clone may be a read error of a much larger clone one base away. The chain joins TRBV12-3 or TRBV12-4 to TRBJ1-1; D uncertain. The CDR3 has 15 amino acids. The germline V and J ends were trimmed by 4 bases and 6 bases, with 18 bases remaining between them. CDR3 DNA sequence: TGTGCCAGCAGTTGGGGTGGACGACCGCCACCTGAAGCTTTCTTT. Encoded protein: CASSWGGRPPPEAFF.

This clonotype was seen ten or more times. This sequence joins TRBV4-3 and TRBJ2-6, with D perhaps given as TRBD1 or TRBD2 (5 bases each). This CDR3 contains 17 residues. Looked up from germline, CDR1 is LGHNA and CDR2 is YSLEER. Between the trimmed V and J ends, which lost 0 bases and 0 bases, there was a span of 9 bases. The CDR3 DNA sequence: TGCGCCAGCAGCCAAGATTGGGGGATCTCTGGGGCCAACGTCCTGACTTTC. This gives the protein CASSQDWGISGANVLTF.

The V gene is TRBV19, the J gene TRBJ1-5; 9 nucleotides line up with TRBD1. The junction had 2 bases not matched to a gene; V was cut back by 5 bases and J by 0 bases. CDR3 length: 15 residues. CDR1 is LNHDA and CDR2 is SQIVND in the germline V gene (reference sequence). The CDR3 region has the DNA TGTGCCAGTAGTGGGACAGGGAATAGCAATCAGCCCCAGCATTTT. This gives the protein CASSGTGNSNQPQHF. Looking up the rest from reference TRBV19 and TRBJ1-5 gives the full variable domain: DGGITQSPKYLFRKEGQNVTLSCEQNLNHDAMYWYRQDPGQGLRLIYYSQIVNDFQKGDIAEGYSVSREKKESFPLTVTSAQKNPTAFYLCASSGTGNSNQPQHFGDGTRLSIL.

This clonotype was counted at least ten times. The chain combines TRBV12-3 or TRBV12-4 with TRBJ1-2; perhaps TRBD1 as D (5 bases). CDR3 size: 14 residues. The V end was cut by 2 bases, the J end by 7 bases, with 14 bases between. This CDR3 is CASSLRGGRIGYTF. CDR3 nucleotides: TGTGCCAGCAGTTTAAGGGGAGGGAGGATTGGCTACACCTTC.